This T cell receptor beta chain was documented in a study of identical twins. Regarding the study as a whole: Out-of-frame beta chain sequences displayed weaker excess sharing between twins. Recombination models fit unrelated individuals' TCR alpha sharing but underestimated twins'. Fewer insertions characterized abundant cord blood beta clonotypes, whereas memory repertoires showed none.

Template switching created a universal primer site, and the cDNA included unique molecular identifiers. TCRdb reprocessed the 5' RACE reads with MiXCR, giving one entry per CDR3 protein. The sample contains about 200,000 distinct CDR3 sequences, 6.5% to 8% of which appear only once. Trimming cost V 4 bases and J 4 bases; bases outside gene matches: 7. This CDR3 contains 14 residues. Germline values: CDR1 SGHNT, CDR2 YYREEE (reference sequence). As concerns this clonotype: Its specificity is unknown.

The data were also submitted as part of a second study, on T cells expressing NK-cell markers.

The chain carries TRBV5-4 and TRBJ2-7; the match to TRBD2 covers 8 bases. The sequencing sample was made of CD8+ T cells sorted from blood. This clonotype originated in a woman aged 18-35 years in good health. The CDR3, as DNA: TGTGCCAGCAGCGTAGCGGGGTCTCTTTACGAGCAGTACTTC. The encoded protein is CASSVAGSLYEQYF.